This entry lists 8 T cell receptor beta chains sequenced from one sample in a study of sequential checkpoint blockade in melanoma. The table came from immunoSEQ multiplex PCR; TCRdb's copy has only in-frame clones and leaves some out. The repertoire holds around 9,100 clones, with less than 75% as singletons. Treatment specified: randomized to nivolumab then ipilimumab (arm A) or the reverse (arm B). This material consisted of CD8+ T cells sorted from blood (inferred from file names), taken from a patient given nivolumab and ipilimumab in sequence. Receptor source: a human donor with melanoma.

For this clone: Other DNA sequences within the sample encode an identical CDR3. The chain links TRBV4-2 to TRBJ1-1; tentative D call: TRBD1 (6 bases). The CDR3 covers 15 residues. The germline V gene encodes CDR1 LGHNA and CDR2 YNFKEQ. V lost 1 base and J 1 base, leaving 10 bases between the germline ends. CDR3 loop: CASSQGLGANTEAFF. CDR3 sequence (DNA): TGTGCCAGCAGCCAAGGGCTGGGGGCGAACACTGAAGCTTTCTTT.

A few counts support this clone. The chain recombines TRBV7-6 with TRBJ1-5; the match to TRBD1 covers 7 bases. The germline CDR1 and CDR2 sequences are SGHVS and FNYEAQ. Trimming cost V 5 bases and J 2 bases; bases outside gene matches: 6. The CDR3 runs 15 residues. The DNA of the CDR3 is TGTGCCAGCAGCGCAGGGGGGATGGGCAATCAGCCCCAGCATTTT. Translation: CASSAGGMGNQPQHF.

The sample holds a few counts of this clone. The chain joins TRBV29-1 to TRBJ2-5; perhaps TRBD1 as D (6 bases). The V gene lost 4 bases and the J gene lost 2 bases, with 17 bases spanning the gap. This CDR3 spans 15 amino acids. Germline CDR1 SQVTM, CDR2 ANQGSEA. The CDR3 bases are TGCAGCGTTGCCGGGACACAAAACAATCAAGAGACCCAGTACTTC. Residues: CSVAGTQNNQETQYF.

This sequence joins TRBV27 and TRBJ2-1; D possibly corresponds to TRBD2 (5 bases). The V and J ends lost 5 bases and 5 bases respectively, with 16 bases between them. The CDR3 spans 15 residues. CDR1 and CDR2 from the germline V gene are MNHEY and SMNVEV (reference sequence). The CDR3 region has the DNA TGTGCCAGCAGTAATCCCCGGAGCGGAAACAATGAGCAGTTCTTC. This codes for CASSNPRSGNNEQFF.

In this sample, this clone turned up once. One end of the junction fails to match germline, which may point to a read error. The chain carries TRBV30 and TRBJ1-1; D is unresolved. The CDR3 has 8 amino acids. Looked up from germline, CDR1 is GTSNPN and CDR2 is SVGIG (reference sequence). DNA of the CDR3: TGTGCCTGGATGGCCGCGGTCTTT. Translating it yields CAWMAAVF.

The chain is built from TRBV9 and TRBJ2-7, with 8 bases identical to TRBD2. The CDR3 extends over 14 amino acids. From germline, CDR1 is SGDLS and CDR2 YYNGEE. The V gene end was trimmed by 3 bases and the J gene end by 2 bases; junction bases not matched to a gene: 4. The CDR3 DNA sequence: TGTGCCAGCAGCGGTAGCGGGATCCCCTACGAGCAGTACTTC. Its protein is CASSGSGIPYEQYF.

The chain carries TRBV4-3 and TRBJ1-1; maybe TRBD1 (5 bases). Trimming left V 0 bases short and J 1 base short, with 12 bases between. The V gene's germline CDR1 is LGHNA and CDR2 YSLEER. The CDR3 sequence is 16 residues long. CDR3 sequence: CASSQDSGAGNTEAFF. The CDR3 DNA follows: TGCGCCAGCAGCCAAGATAGCGGGGCTGGGAACACTGAAGCTTTCTTT.

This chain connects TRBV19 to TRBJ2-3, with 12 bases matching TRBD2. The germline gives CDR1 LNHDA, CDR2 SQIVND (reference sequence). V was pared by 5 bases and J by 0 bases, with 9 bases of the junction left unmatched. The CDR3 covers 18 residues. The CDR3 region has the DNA TGTGCCAGTAGTCTAGGACTAGCGGGGTACCCTAGCACAGATACGCAGTATTTT. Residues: CASSLGLAGYPSTDTQYF. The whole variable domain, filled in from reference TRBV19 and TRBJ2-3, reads DGGITQSPKYLFRKEGQNVTLSCEQNLNHDAMYWYRQDPGQGLRLIYYSQIVNDFQKGDIAEGYSVSREKKESFPLTVTSAQKNPTAFYLCASSLGLAGYPSTDTQYFGPGTRLTVL.